The following is a TCR beta chain sequence with its context. This entry is derived from a study of shared clonotypes between healthy human individuals. The data were produced by immunoSEQ multiplex PCR, yet TCRdb's version contains in-frame clones alone and is incomplete. The table records around 2.5 million clones, 93% of them present only once. Germline V gene lookup returns CDR1 SGHAT and CDR2 FQNNGV. The CDR3 length is 17 residues. The J segment lost 8 bases and the V segment lost 4 bases, leaving 15 bases of the junction unmatched. This TCR was sampled from a man younger than 30 in good health. Some clones in this sample may be carry-over from other donors' samples. The chain recombines TRBV11-2 with TRBJ2-3, with TRBD2 matching 10 bases. The sample comprised naive CD4+ T cells from PBMCs. The subset: CD45RA+ positively selected. This chain's CDR3 is CASSYGTSGNFLGTQYF. CDR3 sequence (DNA): TGTGCCAGCAGCTACGGAACTAGCGGGAATTTCTTAGGTACGCAGTATTTT.